This TCR beta chain derives from a study of blood T cell repertoires in COVID-19. Study context: The analysed material was cDNA or gDNA that came from T cells, B-cell-depleted T cells, or PBMCs.

The assay was immunoSEQ multiplex PCR, and TCRdb's table has in-frame clones only and misses some. Here the sample spans 200,000 to 250,000 clones, around 90% being singletons. The cohort comprised adults aged roughly 18 to 100 years residing in 20 to 30 US areas. Clinical history as reported by participants underpinned cohort assignment. This CDR3 has 16 residues. The chain uses TRBV21-1 and TRBJ2-2; the table assigns TRBD2, which was not confirmed against the DNA. TRBV21-1 is labeled a pseudogene. The sequenced sample was PBMCs or T cells enriched from blood (not recorded which). This receptor was taken from a man aged 30 to 39 who had been exposed to COVID-19. The CDR3 is CASSKGGTKNTGELFF. The CDR3 coding sequence is TGTGCCAGCAGCAAAGGTGGGACTAAAAACACCGGGGAGCTGTTTTTT.